These T cell receptor beta chains were read from a single sample in a study of T cell responses to AZD1222 COVID-19 vaccine. The table came from immunoSEQ multiplex PCR; TCRdb's copy has only in-frame clones and leaves some out. The sample lists 110,000 to 150,000 clones; 80% to 90% were seen once. Sequencing was performed on peripheral blood, taken on day 0 of AZD1222 vaccination. The receptor source for this set is an adult in good health. CDR3s include the opening cysteine and the closing phenylalanine or tryptophan. D genes are given only for firm matches. Expanded clones get a size class; other rows say once, few or many, or leave the size out.

V,size,D,J,DNA,CDR3
TRBV4-1,-,-,TRBJ2-7,TGCGCCAGCAGCCAAGCTTGGGGTCCGGATGGAGGGGGTGTCTACGAGCAGTACTTC,CASSQAWGPDGGGVYEQYF
TRBV7-9,-,-,TRBJ2-3,TGTGCCAGCAGCTTCAGTTCGAGCACAGATACGCAGTATTTT,CASSFSSSTDTQYF
TRBV7-7,-,TRBD1,TRBJ2-5,TGTGCCAGCAGCCAAACCGGACAGGGGCGCGAGACCCAGTACTTC,CASSQTGQGRETQYF
TRBV7-9,once,-,TRBJ1-2,TGTGCCAGCAGCTTAGCCGCGGGGCGCGGGGGCTATGGCTACACCTTC,CASSLAAGRGGYGYTF
TRBV13,few,-,TRBJ2-1,TGTGCCAGCAGCCCCCTCGGGAGTGGCAATGAGCAGTTCTTC,CASSPLGSGNEQFF
TRBV7-2,few,-,TRBJ2-5,TGTGCCAGCAGCCCCTCCCCAGGGACCCAGTACTTC,CASSPSPGTQYF
TRBV12-3/TRBV12-4,few,-,TRBJ1-2,TGTGCCAGCAGCCAAATGACAGAGTTGGGCTACACCTTC,CASSQMTELGYTF
TRBV7-4,-,-,TRBJ1-1,TGTGCCAGCAGCCATGGACAGTACATGAACACTGAAGCTTTCTTT,CASSHGQYMNTEAFF
TRBV6-5,-,-,TRBJ1-3,TGTGCCGGAGGATACGGGTTCTCTGGAAACACCATATATTTT,CAGGYGFSGNTIYF
TRBV5-1,-,TRBD2,TRBJ2-3,TGCGCCAGCAGCTTGGTACCGCCGGGACTAGCGGCAGATACGCAGTATTTT,CASSLVPPGLAADTQYF
TRBV5-5,-,-,TRBJ1-5,TGTGCCAGCACAGCATCGGTAGATTTAGCTAATCAGCCCCAGCATTTT,CASTASVDLANQPQHF
TRBV19,-,-,TRBJ1-1,TGTGCCAGTAGTATTTGGGTTGACACTGAAGCTTTCTTT,CASSIWVDTEAFF
TRBV4-2,-,-,TRBJ1-2,TGTGCCAGCAGCCAAGCCTTGGACAGTAACTATGGCTACACCTTC,CASSQALDSNYGYTF
TRBV30,-,TRBD2,TRBJ2-7,TGTGCCTGGGGGATGGGTAGCGGGGCCTACGAGCAGTACTTC,CAWGMGSGAYEQYF
TRBV6-5,-,-,TRBJ2-3,TGTGCCGGCAGTATTGACTCGACTAGCACAGATACGCAGTATTTT,CAGSIDSTSTDTQYF
TRBV10-3,-,-,TRBJ2-1,TGTGCCATCAGTGACTCGCAGAGCTCCTACAATGAGCAGTTCTTC,CAISDSQSSYNEQFF
TRBV7-9,-,-,TRBJ2-3,TGTGCCAGCAGCAACCAAGCGACCGACGGGGCAGATACGCAGTATTTT,CASSNQATDGADTQYF